Listed below are T cell receptor beta chains from one sample, sequenced in a study of blood T cell repertoires in COVID-19. Here immunoSEQ multiplex PCR was the method, and the copy in TCRdb shows in-frame clones only, minus some. The sample holds over 200,000 clones, roughly 80% seen once. The specimen was peripheral blood. The receptors shown here come from a woman of 80 years or more with acute or convalescent COVID-19. Both conserved end residues are part of each CDR3. A D gene is named only where the DNA matches it firmly. Some rows have no size entry. The others give once, few or many, or a class for an expanded clone.

d_call j_call clone_size v_call cdr3_aa cdr3_nt
- TRBJ2-1 - TRBV21-1 CASSKVQGLAVVEQFF TGTGCCAGCAGCAAAGTTCAGGGACTAGCGGTGGTTGAGCAGTTCTTC
- TRBJ2-3 - TRBV7-3 CASSLTFGGGTDTQYF TGTGCCAGCAGCTTAACGTTTGGGGGAGGAACAGATACGCAGTATTTT
TRBD1 TRBJ2-2 - TRBV6-1 CASSEGFRGRTGELFF TGTGCCAGCAGTGAGGGGTTTAGGGGGCGCACCGGGGAGCTGTTTTTT
- TRBJ1-1 - TRBV5-4 CASTLERPPDTEAFF TGTGCCAGCACCTTAGAGCGACCCCCTGACACTGAAGCTTTCTTT
TRBD1 TRBJ1-1 - TRBV5-4 CASSLPGQMNTEAFF TGTGCCAGCAGCTTACCGGGACAGATGAACACTGAAGCTTTCTTT
TRBD1 TRBJ2-5 - TRBV5-5 CASSQAGTGLQETQYF TGTGCCAGCAGCCAAGCCGGGACAGGGCTCCAAGAGACCCAGTACTTC
TRBD1 TRBJ1-1 - TRBV5-4 CASSLVGTGGLAFF TGTGCCAGCAGCTTGGTGGGGACAGGGGGCTTAGCTTTCTTT
TRBD1 TRBJ2-5 few TRBV7-2 CASRGGYQETQYF TGTGCCAGCAGAGGGGGCTACCAAGAGACCCAGTACTTC
- TRBJ1-6 - TRBV30 CAFYPGHYNSPLHF TGTGCCTTTTATCCGGGACATTATAATTCACCCCTCCACTTT
- TRBJ1-1 - TRBV5-6 CASLGTGGTEAFF TGTGCCAGCCTCGGCACGGGCGGGACTGAAGCTTTCTTT
TRBD2 TRBJ2-2 once TRBV5-1 CASSSTSGNTGELFF TGCGCCAGCAGCTCAACTAGCGGAAACACCGGGGAGCTGTTTTTT
TRBD1 TRBJ2-3 once TRBV7-9 CASSLDGGDRSTSYF TGTGCCAGCAGCTTAGACGGTGGGGACAGATCCACCTCTTATTTT
- TRBJ2-5 once TRBV9 CASSLSAVTGETQYF TGTGCCAGCAGCCTCTCGGCGGTGACAGGAGAGACCCAGTACTTC
TRBD1 TRBJ2-5 - TRBV28 CASSLGQGAQETQYF TGTGCCAGCAGTTTAGGACAGGGGGCGCAGGAGACCCAGTACTTC
- TRBJ1-5 - TRBV7-9 CASSPDSNQPQHF TGTGCCAGCAGCCCAGACAGTAATCAGCCCCAGCATTTT
TRBD1 TRBJ1-4 once TRBV18 CASSPPTGGNEKLFF TGTGCCAGCTCACCACCCACAGGGGGGAATGAAAAACTGTTTTTT
TRBD1 TRBJ1-1 - TRBV29-1 CSVTMGQTDTEAFF TGCAGCGTTACTATGGGACAGACAGACACTGAAGCTTTCTTT
TRBD1 TRBJ1-2 few TRBV28 CASSLRDRGWSGYTF TGTGCCAGCAGTCTACGGGACAGGGGATGGAGTGGCTACACCTTC
TRBD1 TRBJ2-2 - TRBV25-1 CAGDREDTGELFF TGTGCCGGGGACAGGGAAGACACCGGGGAGCTGTTTTTT
TRBD1 TRBJ2-7 - TRBV6-5 CASSKDRRSSYEQYF TGTGCCAGCAGTAAGGACAGGAGGAGCTCCTACGAGCAGTACTTC
- TRBJ1-2 once TRBV19 CASSTRRGASGYGYTF TGTGCCAGTAGTACTCGACGGGGGGCATCGGGGTATGGCTACACCTTC
TRBD1 TRBJ1-2 - TRBV29-1 CSVPGQGPGGYTF TGCAGCGTTCCGGGACAGGGCCCCGGGGGCTACACCTTC
TRBD2 TRBJ2-5 - TRBV30 CAWSPGLAGETQYF TGTGCCTGGAGTCCGGGACTAGCGGGAGAGACCCAGTACTTC
- TRBJ1-6 few TRBV5-1 CASSLEPPSSSYNSPLHF TGCGCCAGCAGCTTGGAACCTCCTTCCAGCTCCTATAATTCACCCCTCCACTTT
TRBD1 TRBJ2-1 once TRBV5-1 CASSPGQTPPPVIF TGCGCCAGCAGCCCGGGACAGACACCTCCCCCGGTGATCTTC
- TRBJ2-5 - TRBV7-2 CASRPRPSQETQYF TGTGCCAGCAGACCTAGGCCGTCGCAAGAGACCCAGTACTTC
- TRBJ2-7 once TRBV28 CASSLGGYEQYF TGTGCCAGCAGTTTAGGCGGGTACGAGCAGTACTTC
- TRBJ1-6 - TRBV5-1 CASSLVPTRGDSPLHF TGCGCCAGCAGCTTGGTGCCCACCAGAGGAGATTCACCCCTCCACTTT
TRBD2 TRBJ2-7 - TRBV7-2 CASSSRGSGGLSEQYF TGTGCCAGCAGCTCCCGGGGTAGCGGGGGTCTCAGCGAGCAGTACTTC
TRBD1 TRBJ1-2 few TRBV6-5 CALSPTGTGGGYTF TGTGCCCTCTCCCCAACTGGGACAGGGGGTGGCTACACCTTC
- TRBJ2-1 - TRBV2 CASIYLTGHNEQFF TGTGCCAGCATTTATCTAACAGGGCACAATGAGCAGTTCTTC
TRBD2 TRBJ2-1 - TRBV3-1/TRBV3-2 CASSQEVRTREQFF TGTGCCAGCAGCCAAGAGGTCAGGACTAGAGAGCAGTTCTTC
TRBD1 TRBJ1-1 - TRBV9 CASSVAPNLRGTGFTEAFF TGTGCCAGCAGCGTAGCCCCAAACCTCAGGGGGACGGGGTTCACTGAAGCTTTCTTT
- TRBJ1-1 - TRBV5-1 CASSLGQGPEAFF TGCGCCAGCAGCTTGGGCCAGGGTCCTGAAGCTTTCTTT
- TRBJ1-2 - TRBV5-4 CASLTFGQGPNYGYTF TGTGCCAGCCTCACCTTCGGGCAGGGTCCTAACTATGGCTACACCTTC
- TRBJ1-1 - TRBV3-1/TRBV3-2 CASSPLGQTEAFF TGTGCCAGCAGCCCCCTGGGGCAGACTGAAGCTTTCTTT
TRBD2 TRBJ2-1 - TRBV15 CATSSALAGGLYNEQFF TGTGCCACCAGCAGCGCACTAGCGGGGGGTCTCTACAATGAGCAGTTCTTC
- TRBJ1-4 - TRBV5-4 CASSLAGYEKLFF TGTGCCAGCAGCTTGGCAGGGTATGAAAAACTGTTTTTT
TRBD2 TRBJ2-1 - TRBV18 CASSSTSGSRRQFF TGTGCCAGCTCATCGACTAGCGGGAGTCGGAGGCAGTTCTTC
TRBD2 TRBJ2-3 - TRBV5-1 CASSLTSGDADTQYF TGCGCCAGCAGCTTGACTAGCGGGGACGCAGATACGCAGTATTTT
- TRBJ1-1 - TRBV25-1 CASSDPGLAEAFF TGTGCCAGCAGTGACCCAGGGCTGGCTGAAGCTTTCTTT
- TRBJ1-4 few TRBV19 CASSLRGGLVATNEKLFF TGTGCCAGTAGCCTCCGCGGAGGGCTTGTTGCAACTAATGAAAAACTGTTTTTT
- TRBJ1-6 few TRBV2 CASISLGGGNSPLHF TGTGCCAGCATTTCATTGGGAGGTGGTAATTCACCCCTCCACTTT
TRBD2 TRBJ2-7 - TRBV28 CASSREVPYEQYF TGTGCCAGCAGTCGGGAGGTCCCCTACGAGCAGTACTTC
TRBD1 TRBJ2-7 - TRBV15 CVTSKGRKGQRSYEQYF TGTGTCACCAGCAAAGGGCGTAAGGGACAGAGATCCTACGAGCAGTACTTC
- TRBJ2-7 once TRBV10-3 CALAQGSGEQYF TGTGCCCTCGCACAGGGTTCGGGAGAGCAGTACTTC
- TRBJ2-7 few TRBV2 CASSSTYEQYF TGTGCCAGCAGTTCCACCTACGAGCAGTACTTC
TRBD2 TRBJ2-3 - TRBV6-1 CASSEGGLAGVTDTQYF TGTGCCAGCAGTGAAGGGGGACTAGCGGGAGTCACAGATACGCAGTATTTT
- TRBJ2-2 - TRBV6-5 CASSRTPTNTGELFF TGTGCCAGCAGCCGGACACCGACGAACACCGGGGAGCTGTTTTTT
TRBD1 TRBJ1-5 - TRBV4-1 CASSQEGAGGWQPQHF TGCGCCAGCAGCCAAGAAGGGGCAGGGGGCTGGCAGCCCCAGCATTTT
- TRBJ1-3 - TRBV9 CASSVGSGTGNTIYF TGTGCCAGCAGCGTAGGTTCAGGGACTGGAAACACCATATATTTT
TRBD1 TRBJ1-4 many TRBV2 CASSRGTGAGGEKLFF TGTGCCAGCAGTAGGGGGACAGGAGCAGGGGGTGAAAAACTGTTTTTT
TRBD2 TRBJ2-1 - TRBV7-9 CASSFAFSGGANEQFF TGTGCCAGCAGCTTTGCCTTTAGCGGGGGGGCCAATGAGCAGTTCTTC
TRBD1 TRBJ1-2 - TRBV19 CASSSTGQSHYGYTF TGTGCCAGTAGCTCTACGGGACAGAGTCACTATGGCTACACCTTC
TRBD2 TRBJ2-1 - TRBV5-4 CASSSGTSGGNEQFF TGTGCCAGCAGTTCCGGGACTAGCGGGGGTAATGAGCAGTTCTTC
TRBD2 TRBJ2-7 - TRBV18 CASSFGTSGYEQYF TGTGCCAGCTCTTTCGGGACTAGCGGCTACGAGCAGTACTTC
TRBD1 TRBJ2-7 - TRBV5-1 CASSIGTANEQYF TGCGCCAGCAGCATAGGGACAGCGAACGAGCAGTACTTC